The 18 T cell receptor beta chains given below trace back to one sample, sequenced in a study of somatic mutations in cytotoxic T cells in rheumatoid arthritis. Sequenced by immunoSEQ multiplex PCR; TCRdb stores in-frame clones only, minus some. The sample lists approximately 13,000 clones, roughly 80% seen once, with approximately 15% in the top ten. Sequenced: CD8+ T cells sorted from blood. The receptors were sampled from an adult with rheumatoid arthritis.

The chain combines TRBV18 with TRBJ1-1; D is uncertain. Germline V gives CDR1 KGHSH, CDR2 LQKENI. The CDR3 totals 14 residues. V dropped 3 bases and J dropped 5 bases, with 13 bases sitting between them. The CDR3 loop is CASSPGGIKTEAFF. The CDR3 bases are TGTGCCAGCTCACCGGGCGGGATAAAAACTGAAGCTTTCTTT.

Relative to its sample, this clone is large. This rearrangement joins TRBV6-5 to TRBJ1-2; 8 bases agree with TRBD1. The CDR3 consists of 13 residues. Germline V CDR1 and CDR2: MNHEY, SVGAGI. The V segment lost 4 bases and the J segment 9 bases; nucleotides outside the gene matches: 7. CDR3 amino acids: CASSFLQGDRYTF. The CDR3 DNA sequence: TGTGCCAGCAGTTTCCTACAGGGGGATCGCTACACCTTC.

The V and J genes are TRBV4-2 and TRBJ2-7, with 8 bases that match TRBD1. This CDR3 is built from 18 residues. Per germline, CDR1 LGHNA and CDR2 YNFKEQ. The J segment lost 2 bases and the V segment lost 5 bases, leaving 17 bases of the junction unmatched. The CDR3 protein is CASSDNIGQGARAYEQYF. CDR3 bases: TGTGCCAGCAGCGACAATATTGGGCAGGGGGCGAGGGCCTACGAGCAGTACTTC.

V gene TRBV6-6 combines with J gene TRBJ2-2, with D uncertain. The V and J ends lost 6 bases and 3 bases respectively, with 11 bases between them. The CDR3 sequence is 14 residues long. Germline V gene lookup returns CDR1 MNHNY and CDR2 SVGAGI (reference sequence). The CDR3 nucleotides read TGTGCCAGCAGGGCCTCCGTGGACACCGGGGAGCTGTTTTTT. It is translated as CASRASVDTGELFF.

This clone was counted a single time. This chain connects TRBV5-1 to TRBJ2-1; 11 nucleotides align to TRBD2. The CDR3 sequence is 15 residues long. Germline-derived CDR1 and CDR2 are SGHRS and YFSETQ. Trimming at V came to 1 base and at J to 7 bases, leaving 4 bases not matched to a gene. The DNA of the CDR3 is TGCGCCAGCAGCTTGTGGACTAGCGGGCGGAATGAGCAGTTCTTC. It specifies CASSLWTSGRNEQFF.

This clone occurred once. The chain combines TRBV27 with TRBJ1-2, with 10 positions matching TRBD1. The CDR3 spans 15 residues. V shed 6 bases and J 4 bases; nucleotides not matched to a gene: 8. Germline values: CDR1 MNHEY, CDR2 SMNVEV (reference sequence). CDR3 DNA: TGTGCCAGCAGCCCCACGGGACAGGGGATCTATGGCTACACCTTC. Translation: CASSPTGQGIYGYTF.

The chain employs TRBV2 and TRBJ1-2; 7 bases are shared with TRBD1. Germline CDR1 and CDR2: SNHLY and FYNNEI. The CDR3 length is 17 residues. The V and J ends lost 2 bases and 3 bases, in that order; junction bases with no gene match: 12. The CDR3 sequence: CASSEYRGGSTDYGYTF. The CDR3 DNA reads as TGTGCCAGCAGTGAATATCGAGGGGGCTCAACCGACTATGGCTACACCTTC. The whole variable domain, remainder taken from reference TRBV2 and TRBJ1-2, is EPEVTQTPSHQVTQMGQEVILRCVPISNHLYFYWYRQILGQKVEFLVSFYNNEISEKSEIFDDQFSVERPDGSNFTLKIRSTKLEDSAMYFCASSEYRGGSTDYGYTFGSGTRLTVV.

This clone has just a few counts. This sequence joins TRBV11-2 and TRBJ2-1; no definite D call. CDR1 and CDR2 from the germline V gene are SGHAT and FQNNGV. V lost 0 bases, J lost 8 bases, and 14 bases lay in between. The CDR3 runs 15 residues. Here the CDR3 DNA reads TGTGCCAGCAGCTTAGATTGGGCTAATGTCTATGAGCAGTTCTTC. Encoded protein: CASSLDWANVYEQFF.

CDR3 residues: CASSQGFFTNSPLHF. The CDR3 DNA is TGTGCCAGCAGCCAAGGGTTTTTCACTAATTCACCCCTCCACTTT. The genes are TRBV7-9 and TRBJ1-6; no reliable D call. Trimming removed 5 bases from V and 6 bases from J, with 14 bases in between. CDR1 SEHNR and CDR2 FQNEAQ come from the germline V gene (reference sequence). This CDR3 is 15 amino acids long.

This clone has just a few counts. DNA for the CDR3: TGTGCCAGCAGCCAAAGTAACACCGGGGAGCTGTTTTTT. This codes for CASSQSNTGELFF. This chain uses TRBV7-9 with TRBJ2-2; the D is unclear. This CDR3 is 13 amino acids long. The V and J ends lost 5 bases and 2 bases respectively, with 6 bases between them. The germline V gene has CDR1 SEHNR and CDR2 FQNEAQ (reference sequence).

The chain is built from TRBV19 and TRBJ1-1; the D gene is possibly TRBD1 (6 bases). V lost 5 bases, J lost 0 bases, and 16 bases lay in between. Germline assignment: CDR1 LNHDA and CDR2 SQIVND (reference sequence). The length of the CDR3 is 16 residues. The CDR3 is CASSRRLDRMNTEAFF. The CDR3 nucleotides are TGTGCCAGTAGTCGACGATTGGACAGAATGAACACTGAAGCTTTCTTT.

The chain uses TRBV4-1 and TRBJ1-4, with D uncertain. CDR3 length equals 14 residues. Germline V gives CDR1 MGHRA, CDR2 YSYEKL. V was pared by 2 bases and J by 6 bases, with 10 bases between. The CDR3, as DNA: TGCGCCAGCAGCCAATGGGCTGACCATGAAAAACTGTTTTTT. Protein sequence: CASSQWADHEKLFF.

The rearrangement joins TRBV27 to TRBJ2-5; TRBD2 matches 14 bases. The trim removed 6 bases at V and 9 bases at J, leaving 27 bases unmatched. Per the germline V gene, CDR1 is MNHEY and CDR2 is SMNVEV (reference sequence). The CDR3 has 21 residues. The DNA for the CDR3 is TGTGCCAGCAGGCCTCGCGAGTCTGGGGGACTAGCGGGGGCCCTCGTCTCGTCCCAGTACTTC. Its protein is CASRPRESGGLAGALVSSQYF.

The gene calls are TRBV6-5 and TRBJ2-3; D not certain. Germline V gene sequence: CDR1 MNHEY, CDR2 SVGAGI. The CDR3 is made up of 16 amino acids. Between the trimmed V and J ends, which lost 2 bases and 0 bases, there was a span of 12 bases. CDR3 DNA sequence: TGTGCCAGCAGTTACGGCGGTTTGGGAAGCACAGATACGCAGTATTTT. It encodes CASSYGGLGSTDTQYF.

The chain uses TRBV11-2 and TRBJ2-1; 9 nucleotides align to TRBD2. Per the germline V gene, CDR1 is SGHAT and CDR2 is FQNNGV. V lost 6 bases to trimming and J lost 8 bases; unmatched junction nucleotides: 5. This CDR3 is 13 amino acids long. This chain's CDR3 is CASRPSGVDEQFF. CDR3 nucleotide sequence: TGTGCCAGCAGACCTAGCGGGGTCGATGAGCAGTTCTTC.

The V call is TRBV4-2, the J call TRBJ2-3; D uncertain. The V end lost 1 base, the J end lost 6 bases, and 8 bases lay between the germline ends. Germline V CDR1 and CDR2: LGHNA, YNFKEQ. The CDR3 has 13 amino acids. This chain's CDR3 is CASSQGRSDTQYF. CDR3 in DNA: TGTGCCAGCAGCCAAGGACGATCGGATACGCAGTATTTT.

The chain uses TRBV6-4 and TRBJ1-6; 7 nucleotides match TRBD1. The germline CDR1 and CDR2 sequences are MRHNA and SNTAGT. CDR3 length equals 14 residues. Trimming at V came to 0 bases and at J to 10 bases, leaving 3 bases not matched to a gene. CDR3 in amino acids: CASSDSTGQSPLHF. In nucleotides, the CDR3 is TGTGCCAGCAGTGACTCGACAGGGCAATCACCCCTCCACTTT.

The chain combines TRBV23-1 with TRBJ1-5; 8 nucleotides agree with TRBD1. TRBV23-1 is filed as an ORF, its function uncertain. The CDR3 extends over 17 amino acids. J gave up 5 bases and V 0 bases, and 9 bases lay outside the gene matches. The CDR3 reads CASSQSPRTGCDQPQHF. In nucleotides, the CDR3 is TGCGCCAGCAGTCAATCTCCGCGGACAGGGTGCGATCAGCCCCAGCATTTT.